These 22 T cell receptor beta chains were sequenced from one sample in a study of vaccination and CD4 T cells after COVID-19. No antigen is known for these receptors. Treatment of the sample: approximately nine-day PBMC culture with coronavirus spike peptide pools or control peptides (ViraFEST assay). The Oncomine TCR Beta short-read assay was what sequenced the DNA obtained from cultured CD4+ T cells. TCRdb processed the PCR reads anew with MiXCR; each CDR3 protein has one entry. The table has about 17,000 distinct CDR3 sequences, about 60% seen once. What was sequenced was CD4+ T cells from blood, cultured in vitro. The receptors were sampled from a human donor who had recovered from COVID-19.

The chain joins TRBV11-3 to TRBJ2-3, with 7 bases fitting TRBD2. The germline CDR1 and CDR2 sequences are SGHNT and YENEEA. V gave up 7 bases and J gave up 4 bases; unmatched junction bases: 8. This CDR3 spans 14 amino acids. The CDR3, as DNA: TGTGCCAGCAAACCCATGAGCGGGGCAGATACGCAGTATTTT. This codes for CASKPMSGADTQYF.

The J gene is TRBJ1-2, the V gene TRBV19, with 8 bases matching TRBD1. With V trimmed by 6 bases and J by 8 bases, 11 bases remained unmatched. Per the germline V gene, CDR1 is LNHDA and CDR2 is SQIVND (reference sequence). The CDR3 runs 14 residues. CDR3 coding DNA: TGTGCCAGTAGGTCGCAGGGGGCAATTTGGGGCTACACCTTC. This encodes CASRSQGAIWGYTF.

The chain has TRBV19 and TRBJ1-2; D is unclear. Per germline, CDR1 LNHDA and CDR2 SQIVND (reference sequence). The ends were cut back, 9 bases at V and 3 bases at J, with 17 bases in the middle. The CDR3 covers 14 residues. The CDR3 protein is CASGSARLDYGYTF. DNA of the CDR3: TGTGCCAGCGGTAGCGCCCGGCTGGACTATGGCTACACCTTC.

As regards this clonotype: The junction shows a germline mismatch at one end, possibly a read error. The chain has TRBV12-3 or TRBV12-4 and TRBJ2-1; 14 bases match TRBD2. The CDR3 length is 16 residues. The CDR3 reads CASSSEGLAGATLTRF. DNA for the CDR3: TGTGCCAGCAGCTCGGAGGGACTAGCGGGAGCCACGCTAACCCGCTTC.

The rearrangement links TRBV2 to TRBJ1-1; D uncertain. V was shortened by 1 base and J by 4 bases, with 1 base between the two germline ends. Germline CDR1 SNHLY, CDR2 FYNNEI. CDR3 length: 11 amino acids. CDR3 sequence: CASSEVTEAFF. The CDR3 coding sequence is TGTGCCAGCAGTGAAGTCACTGAAGCTTTCTTT.

The V call is TRBV7-9, the J call TRBJ2-7; D is ambiguous. V was cut by 8 bases and J by 1 base, with 9 bases left in between. From germline, CDR1 is SEHNR and CDR2 FQNEAQ (reference sequence). The CDR3 contains 12 residues. The CDR3 loop is CASEGLSYEQYF. The CDR3 nucleotides are TGTGCCAGCGAAGGCTTATCCTACGAGCAGTACTTC. The full variable domain, with the rest looked up from reference TRBV7-9 and TRBJ2-7, is DTGVSQNPRHKITKRGQNVTFRCDPISEHNRLYWYRQTLGQGPEFLTYFQNEAQLEKSRLLSDRFSAERPKGSFSTLEIQRTEQGDSAMYLCASEGLSYEQYFGPGTRLTVT.

The CDR3 DNA sequence: TGTGCCAGTAGTATGGGGGCTCTCGAAGAGACCCAGTACTTC. This translates into CASSMGALEETQYF. V and J are TRBV19 and TRBJ2-5; a weak D match, TRBD1 (6 bases). Trimming removed 3 bases from V and 3 bases from J, with 11 bases in between. The CDR3 is 14 residues long. The germline V gene encodes CDR1 LNHDA and CDR2 SQIVND (reference sequence).

The CDR3 region has the DNA TGTGCCAGTACCCAACAAGCACAAACCGGGGCTTTTAGCAATCAGCCCCAGCATTTT. This encodes CASTQQAQTGAFSNQPQHF. The chain joins TRBV19 to TRBJ1-5; a weak D match, TRBD1 (5 bases). CDR3 size: 19 residues. Germline CDR1 and CDR2: LNHDA and SQIVND (reference sequence). Trimming removed 7 bases from V and 0 bases from J, with 25 bases in between.

This chain links TRBV6-1 with TRBJ2-5, with D maybe TRBD1 (6 bases). Trimming removed 7 bases from V and 2 bases from J, with 11 bases in between. Germline V gene sequence: CDR1 MNHNS, CDR2 SASEGT. The CDR3 has 13 amino acids. CDR3 residues: CASNTGQQETQYF. CDR3 bases: TGTGCCAGCAATACTGGACAGCAAGAGACCCAGTACTTC.

This clonotype was counted a single time. This chain links TRBV28 with TRBJ2-7, with 10 bases lining up with TRBD2. V trimming: 4 bases; J trimming: 7 bases; junction bases outside the gene matches: 19. Germline-derived CDR1 and CDR2 are MDHEN and SYDVKM. The CDR3 totals 18 residues. For the CDR3, the DNA is TGTGCCAGCAGTTCCTCGGGGGTAGCGGGAGGTGCTTCTATAGAGCAGTACTTC. Its translation: CASSSSGVAGGASIEQYF.

The chain carries TRBV7-3 and TRBJ2-1; 9 bases are a match to TRBD2. With 1 base clipped from V and 7 bases from J, the junction kept 8 bases outside the gene matches. There are 16 residues in the CDR3. Germline V gene data show CDR1 as SGHTA and CDR2 as FQGTGA. The CDR3: CASSLIAGGPGNEQFF. The CDR3, as DNA: TGTGCCAGCAGCTTAATCGCGGGAGGGCCGGGGAATGAGCAGTTCTTC.

The rearrangement links TRBV20-1 to TRBJ1-2, with D hard to call. CDR3 size: 13 residues. Trimming cost V 3 bases and J 3 bases, with 11 bases left between them. Germline lookup yields CDR1 DFQATT and CDR2 SNEGSKA (reference sequence). CDR3 residues: CSASKDVYYGYTF. The DNA of the CDR3 is TGCAGTGCTAGCAAGGACGTATACTATGGCTACACCTTC.

This chain uses TRBV21-1 with TRBJ2-7; the DNA was not used to check the table's D call, TRBD2. TRBV21-1 is classified as a pseudogene. The CDR3 runs to 16 residues. This CDR3 is CASSKRVRGCSYEQYF. In nucleotides, the CDR3 is TGTGCCAGCAGCAAAAGAGTCCGGGGGTGCTCCTACGAGCAGTACTTC.

This clonotype was seen more than once but under ten times. The chain employs TRBV12-3 or TRBV12-4 and TRBJ1-1; D call uncertain. This CDR3 has 12 residues. Between the trimmed V and J ends, which lost 3 bases and 0 bases, there was a span of 2 bases. This CDR3 is CASSFVNTEAFF. The CDR3 nucleotides read TGTGCCAGCAGTTTCGTGAACACTGAAGCTTTCTTT.

This clonotype was picked up a small number of times. One junction end disagrees with the germline gene, perhaps due to a read error. The chain is built from TRBV2 and TRBJ2-3, with TRBD2 matching 8 bases. The CDR3 extends over 14 amino acids. In germline, CDR1 is SNHLY, CDR2 FYNNEI. This CDR3 reads CASSEGLAGDTQYF. For the CDR3, the DNA is TGTGCCAGCAGCGAAGGGCTAGCGGGAGATACGCAGTATTTT.

The chain joins TRBV29-1 to TRBJ1-1, with D maybe TRBD1 (6 bases). Germline V gene sequence: CDR1 SQVTM, CDR2 ANQGSEA. The CDR3 sequence is 13 residues long. Trimming took 8 bases from V and 2 from J, leaving 15 bases between them. As DNA, the CDR3 is TGCAGCTTCCGGACAGCCTACAACACTGAAGCTTTCTTT. This gives the protein CSFRTAYNTEAFF.

This clonotype was observed a few times. This chain connects TRBV6-2 or TRBV6-3 to TRBJ2-5; D may correspond to TRBD1 or TRBD2 (5 bases each). CDR1 MNHEY and CDR2 SVGEGT come from the germline V gene. Between the trimmed V and J ends, which lost 0 bases and 5 bases, there was a span of 13 bases. The CDR3 spans 15 residues. In nucleotides, the CDR3 is TGTGCCAGCAGTTACTCCGGGACGACCATCGAGACCCAGTACTTC. It encodes CASSYSGTTIETQYF.

The V and J genes are TRBV30 and TRBJ1-5; tentatively, D is TRBD1 (6 bases). There are 15 residues in the CDR3. Trimming took off 3 bases at V and 0 bases at J, with 12 bases between the two ends. Germline values: CDR1 GTSNPN, CDR2 SVGIG (reference sequence). The CDR3 nucleotides read TGTGCCTGGAGCGTCGGACAGAATAGCAATCAGCCCCAGCATTTT. The encoded protein is CAWSVGQNSNQPQHF.

The sample holds a few counts of this clonotype. The chain is built from TRBV5-4 and TRBJ2-7, with 11 positions matching TRBD2. The junction had 3 bases not matched to a gene; V was cut back by 4 bases and J by 0 bases. The germline V gene has CDR1 SGHNT and CDR2 YYREEE (reference sequence). CDR3 size: 15 residues. The CDR3 bases are TGTGCCAGCAGCGGTGGGACTAGCGGCTCCTACGAGCAGTACTTC. Its translation: CASSGGTSGSYEQYF.

The rearrangement uses TRBV11-3 and TRBJ2-7, with 10 bases that match TRBD2. The ends lost 5 bases at V and 4 bases at J; junction bases unmatched: 8. The germline V gene encodes CDR1 SGHNT and CDR2 YENEEA. The CDR3 has 15 amino acids. The CDR3 bases are TGTGCCAGCAGCCTCATAGCGGGAGGAGGGTACGAGCAGTACTTC. Translated: CASSLIAGGGYEQYF.

This chain connects TRBV7-2 to TRBJ2-5; D may be TRBD1 or TRBD2 (5 bases each). V was trimmed by 1 base and J by 2 bases, leaving 14 bases between them. The CDR3 length is 16 residues. In germline, CDR1 is SGHTA, CDR2 FQGNSA. This CDR3 reads CASSLGVGRLQETQYF. The DNA of the CDR3 is TGTGCCAGCAGCTTAGGGGTGGGACGTCTACAAGAGACCCAGTACTTC.

V gene TRBV2 combines with J gene TRBJ1-1, with D maybe TRBD1 (6 bases). The V gene's germline CDR1 is SNHLY and CDR2 FYNNEI. V lost 6 bases, J lost 11 bases, and 13 bases lay in between. The CDR3 runs 11 residues. The CDR3 coding sequence is TGTGCCAGCAGCACAGGGCTGGGGGCTTTCTTT. This gives the protein CASSTGLGAFF.